A single sample gave rise to the 19 T cell receptor beta chains below, sequenced in a study of CD8+ T cells in alopecia areata. Following RNA extraction, reverse transcription yielded cDNA that acted as the sequencing template. Assay used: immunoSEQ multiplex PCR; TCRdb lists only in-frame clones, some missing. Among approximately 150,000 clones, around 87% were seen once, and the ten largest hold around 16%. The material sequenced was CD8+ T cells sorted from blood, taken at week 0. These receptors all stem from a human donor with alopecia areata.

V and J are TRBV29-1 and TRBJ1-5; 7 nucleotides line up with TRBD1. The germline V gene encodes CDR1 SQVTM and CDR2 ANQGSEA. With V trimmed by 7 bases and J by 11 bases, 11 bases remained unmatched. The CDR3 sequence is 12 residues long. DNA of the CDR3: TGCAGCGCAAGGACAGGTCAGCAGACCCAGCATTTT. Translating gives CSARTGQQTQHF.

The chain couples TRBV6-5 to TRBJ2-7, with D unresolved. CDR3 size: 15 residues. Per the germline V gene, CDR1 is MNHEY and CDR2 is SVGAGI. The ends were cut back, 5 bases at V and 3 bases at J, with 17 bases in the middle. CDR3: CASSILSDQLYEQYF. The DNA of the CDR3 is TGTGCCAGCAGTATCCTCTCCGACCAACTCTACGAGCAGTACTTC.

V gene TRBV14 combines with J gene TRBJ2-5; 7 bases agree with TRBD2. V was clipped by 4 bases and J by 3 bases; unmatched bases: 8. The germline V gene encodes CDR1 SGHDN and CDR2 FVKESK. CDR3 length: 15 residues. CDR3 DNA: TGTGCCAGCAGCCGACGGGACTATCTAGAAGAGACCCAGTACTTC. This sequence encodes CASSRRDYLEETQYF.

The chain employs TRBV6-5 and TRBJ2-1; 10 bases match TRBD2. Looked up from germline, CDR1 is MNHEY and CDR2 is SVGAGI. CDR3 length: 14 amino acids. Unmatched junction bases numbered 5, after V lost 7 bases and J lost 5 bases. This CDR3 reads CASTASGSNNEQFF. CDR3 DNA: TGTGCCAGCACGGCTAGCGGGAGTAACAATGAGCAGTTCTTC.

The chain uses TRBV29-1 and TRBJ2-3; D is uncertain. The CDR3 contains 14 residues. V dropped 3 bases and J dropped 0 bases, with 10 bases sitting between them. Germline V gives CDR1 SQVTM, CDR2 ANQGSEA. CDR3 nucleotide sequence: TGCAGCGTTGACGGCCCCTCTAGCACAGATACGCAGTATTTT. Amino acids: CSVDGPSSTDTQYF.

The CDR3 nucleotides are TGTGCCAGCAGCTTAGACGGGGGTTCCACAGATACGCAGTATTTT. Translating it yields CASSLDGGSTDTQYF. The chain combines TRBV7-9 with TRBJ2-3, with TRBD2 as a possible D gene (6 bases). V lost 1 base and J lost 2, with 10 bases in between. CDR1 SEHNR and CDR2 FQNEAQ come from the germline V gene (reference sequence). The CDR3 has 15 amino acids. Full variable domain (missing parts from reference TRBV7-9 and TRBJ2-3): DTGVSQNPRHKITKRGQNVTFRCDPISEHNRLYWYRQTLGQGPEFLTYFQNEAQLEKSRLLSDRFSAERPKGSFSTLEIQRTEQGDSAMYLCASSLDGGSTDTQYFGPGTRLTVL.

This chain joins TRBV29-1 and TRBJ2-7, with D perhaps matching TRBD1 (5 bases). Germline V lookup: CDR1 SQVTM, CDR2 ANQGSEA. Trimming cost V 6 bases and J 0 bases, with 18 bases left between them. The length of the CDR3 is 15 residues. Here the CDR3 reads CSVVPHRSDSYEQYF. CDR3 in DNA: TGCAGCGTCGTCCCCCACAGGAGTGACTCCTACGAGCAGTACTTC.

The rearrangement joins TRBV27 to TRBJ2-7; possibly TRBD2 for D (5 bases). V was pared by 3 bases and J by 5 bases, with 11 bases between. There are 13 residues in the CDR3. Germline assignment: CDR1 MNHEY and CDR2 SMNVEV (reference sequence). In DNA, the CDR3 is TGTGCCAGCAGTTTTCTCGTCGGGAACGAGCAGTACTTC. Encoded protein: CASSFLVGNEQYF.

On this clone: Germline is not matched at one junction end, which may reflect a read error. The chain joins TRBV25-1 to TRBJ2-7; D unresolved. The germline V gene has CDR1 MGHDK and CDR2 SYGVNS. CDR3 length: 13 residues. The CDR3 DNA sequence: TGTGCCAGCAGTGCAGGTGCCCCTAACGAGGAGTACTTC. This translates into CASSAGAPNEEYF.

The chain joins TRBV30 to TRBJ1-5; D perhaps matches TRBD1 (6 bases). The CDR3 loop spans 16 amino acids. V was clipped by 3 bases and J by 4 bases, with 19 bases between them. The germline gives CDR1 GTSNPN, CDR2 SVGIG (reference sequence). The DNA for the CDR3 is TGTGCCTGGAGCCAAACCCGGGACATTTATAATCAGCCCCAGCATTTT. Translating gives CAWSQTRDIYNQPQHF. The full variable domain, in which reference TRBV30 and TRBJ1-5 provide the parts outside the CDR3, is SQTIHQWPATLVQPVGSPLSLECTVEGTSNPNLYWYRQAAGRGLQLLFYSVGIGQISSEVPQNLSASRPQDRQFILSSKKLLLSDSGFYLCAWSQTRDIYNQPQHFGDGTRLSIL.

The chain joins TRBV7-9 to TRBJ2-7; 9 nucleotides align to TRBD1. CDR1 is SEHNR and CDR2 is FQNEAQ in the germline V gene (reference sequence). The CDR3 runs 19 residues. J was trimmed by 6 bases and V by 5 bases; bases with no gene match: 23. CDR3 sequence: CASSPSGDREPYVPGEQYF. The CDR3 DNA follows: TGTGCCAGCAGCCCCAGCGGGGACAGGGAACCTTACGTACCTGGCGAGCAGTACTTC.

This sequence joins TRBV7-9 and TRBJ2-7; unclear D gene. Trimming pared 2 bases from V and 6 bases from J, leaving 8 bases between. The CDR3 consists of 12 residues. From germline, CDR1 is SEHNR and CDR2 FQNEAQ (reference sequence). The CDR3 DNA reads TGTGCCAGCAGCTTATATAATGGCGAGCAGTACTTC. The encoded protein is CASSLYNGEQYF.

V gene TRBV7-9 combines with J gene TRBJ2-7, with 11 bases aligning to TRBD2. V lost 1 base and J lost 7; bases outside the gene matches: 6. CDR1 is SEHNR, CDR2 FQNEAQ, per germline (reference sequence). CDR3 length equals 15 residues. The CDR3 protein is CASSLELAGVREQYF. CDR3 DNA sequence: TGTGCCAGCAGCTTAGAACTAGCGGGAGTGAGAGAGCAGTACTTC.

A note on this clone: Other DNA sequences in this specimen translate into the identical CDR3. The genes are TRBV27 and TRBJ2-3, with D uncertain. Trimming pared 6 bases from V and 0 bases from J, leaving 4 bases between. Germline lookup yields CDR1 MNHEY and CDR2 SMNVEV (reference sequence). The CDR3 covers 12 residues. DNA of the CDR3: TGTGCCAGCAGCCCTAGCACAGATACGCAGTATTTT. It yields the protein CASSPSTDTQYF.

This clone is a singleton in its sample. The genes are TRBV7-3 and TRBJ1-1, with D possibly being TRBD1 (5 bases). Germline V lookup: CDR1 SGHTA, CDR2 FQGTGA. V shed 3 bases and J shed 0 bases, with 11 bases lying between them. The CDR3 has 15 amino acids. CDR3 bases: TGTGCCAGCAGCTTGCTCACGGGGGTGAACACTGAAGCTTTCTTT. Its translation is CASSLLTGVNTEAFF.

V usage is TRBV2 and J usage is TRBJ2-2; D call uncertain. CDR1 is SNHLY, CDR2 FYNNEI, per germline. This CDR3 is 17 amino acids long. Trimming cost V 7 bases and J 3 bases, with 21 bases left between them. CDR3 residues: CASIREALGSDTGELFF. The CDR3 nucleotides are TGTGCCAGCATTCGCGAGGCCTTAGGGTCGGACACCGGGGAGCTGTTTTTT.

The chain links TRBV12-5 to TRBJ2-3, with a tentative D call TRBD2 (5 bases). CDR3 length: 17 amino acids. V was trimmed by 8 bases and J by 1 base, leaving 22 bases between them. Germline loops: CDR1 LGHNT, CDR2 FRNRAP. DNA for the CDR3: TGTGCTAGTCGCAACGCGGAGGCCCCGCTAGGCACAGATACGCAGTATTTT. Its translation is CASRNAEAPLGTDTQYF.

The chain is built from TRBV30 and TRBJ2-1; D is undetermined. The germline V gene has CDR1 GTSNPN and CDR2 SVGIG (reference sequence). This CDR3 region has 11 residues. V was shortened by 2 bases and J by 7 bases, with 6 bases between the two germline ends. The CDR3 coding sequence is TGTGCCTGGAGTCCGCAGAATGAGCAGTTCTTC. Translation: CAWSPQNEQFF.

This clone has just one count. This chain links TRBV7-3 with TRBJ2-1; D might be TRBD1 or TRBD2, each matching 5 bases. The CDR3 has 16 amino acids. Trimming removed 1 base from V and 5 bases from J, with 15 bases in between. Germline V gene lookup returns CDR1 SGHTA and CDR2 FQGTGA. CDR3: CASSLRGASPNNEQFF. In nucleotides, the CDR3 is TGTGCCAGCAGCTTAAGAGGGGCTAGCCCCAACAATGAGCAGTTCTTC.